This entry features one TCR beta chain sequence. Its specificity is unknown. Individually, TCR cDNA molecules were each labelled with a unique molecular identifier. TCRdb fed the 5' RACE reads into MiXCR, producing one record per CDR3 protein. The sample yields about 45,000 distinct CDR3 sequences, over 9.5% seen once. This sample is part of a study of spatial heterogeneity in lung cancer. Study-wide background: Compared with alpha-chain sequences, beta-chain sequences were consistently detected in greater numbers. Study-wide results and limits: There were more appearances of ubiquitous expanded tumor TCRs in blood at resection than at follow-up.

V shed 5 bases and J shed 6 bases, with 11 bases lying between them. Germline values: CDR1 MNHEY, CDR2 SVGAGI. The CDR3 totals 12 residues. The time point was: sample taken at primary tumor resection. Whole RNA was taken from tumor, nontumor lung or frozen PBMC; it was then sequenced unsorted. This clonotype was sampled from a female donor with early-stage non-small cell lung cancer. The chain is built from TRBV6-5 and TRBJ2-7, with D unclear. Sequencing was performed on PBMCs, taken at surgery. CDR3 in amino acids: CASSPGTGEQYF. CDR3 nucleotide sequence: TGTGCCAGCAGTCCTGGAACGGGCGAGCAGTACTTC.